This T cell receptor (beta chain) was documented in a study of blood T cell repertoires in COVID-19. Study overall: The cDNA or gDNA used as material had been derived from T cells, B-cell-depleted T cells, or PBMCs.

Per germline, CDR1 PRHDT and CDR2 FYEKMQ (reference sequence). Between the trimmed V and J ends, which lost 1 base and 8 bases, there was a span of 12 bases. The CDR3 totals 15 residues. This clone showed up just once. The repertoire was sequenced with immunoSEQ multiplex PCR; TCRdb's copy has only in-frame clones and lacks some. The repertoire includes 150,000 or so clones, approximately 86% of them detected once, and about 1.6% sits in the top ten. The TCR comes from a woman between 45 and 65 years old with acute or convalescent COVID-19. The chain combines TRBV13 with TRBJ1-6, with D maybe TRBD1 (5 bases). The specimen was peripheral blood. This CDR3 reads CASSLALDSYSPLHF. For the CDR3, the DNA is TGTGCCAGCAGCTTAGCCCTCGACAGTTATTCACCCCTCCACTTT.